The clone carrying this T cell receptor (beta chain) has just a few counts. Its specificity is not known. This sample is part of a study of CD8 T cells in ankylosing spondylitis. Whole-study findings and limits: Seemingly distinctive of ankylosing spondylitis blood was a TCR beta motif formed by eight highly homologous variants. In ankylosing spondylitis patients, matched synovial fluid reportedly showed significant enrichment of disease-linked clones.

V gave up 1 base and J gave up 7 bases; unmatched junction bases: 2. The CDR3 extends over 15 amino acids. Looked up from germline, CDR1 is SQVTM and CDR2 is ANQGSEA. In TCRdb, the 5' RACE reads were re-called with MiXCR into one record per CDR3 protein. The data hold about 150,000 distinct CDR3 sequences, with around two fifths observed a single time. The clonotype comes from a male donor with ankylosing spondylitis. What was sequenced was synovial fluid, either unsorted or a sorted T cell fraction (not recorded which). The V gene is TRBV29-1, the J gene TRBJ1-6, with 12 bases identical to TRBD1. CDR3 residues: CSVEVGTGGNSPLHF. CDR3 DNA sequence: TGCAGCGTTGAAGTAGGGACAGGGGGCAATTCACCCCTCCACTTT.